The entry below gives a single T cell receptor beta chain sequence along with its context. No antigen is known for it. The data stem from a study of cytomegalovirus exposure and HLA in healthy donors. The V end was cut by 5 bases, the J end by 11 bases, with 24 bases between. CDR3 size: 15 residues. CDR1 and CDR2 (germline): GTSNPN, SVGIG (reference sequence). Study results and limitations: A later analysis reportedly identified an Asian-associated ancestry cluster as carrying fewer N-insertions than the 666-donor mean. DRB1 showed the most TCR associations and HLA-C the fewest in a later analysis, as rates varied by HLA locus.

The PCR made use of 60 Vbeta and 13 Jbeta primers. TCRdb keeps only in-frame clones here, not all; method: immunoSEQ multiplex PCR. Of roughly 140,000 clones listed, about 80% were seen once; the top ten hold 5.5% to 6%. Each of the donors was a healthy bone marrow donor. This sequence joins TRBV30 and TRBJ1-4, with D perhaps TRBD1 (6 bases). The sequence was collected from a young man in good health and CMV-seropositive. The material sequenced was PBMCs. The CDR3 DNA reads as TGTGCCTGGCAATCAGGGGTTCGGATCGGATCGAAACTGTTTTTT. This sequence encodes CAWQSGVRIGSKLFF. The full variable domain, rest sourced from reference TRBV30 and TRBJ1-4, is SQTIHQWPATLVQPVGSPLSLECTVEGTSNPNLYWYRQAAGRGLQLLFYSVGIGQISSEVPQNLSASRPQDRQFILSSKKLLLSDSGFYLCAWQSGVRIGSKLFFGSGTQLSVL.